These 24 T cell receptor beta chains came from one sample sequenced in a study of graft-versus-host responses after intestinal transplantation. Their target antigens are unknown. Some clones are missing from TCRdb's copy, which holds only in-frame ones; the method was immunoSEQ multiplex PCR. This sample has roughly 100,000 clones, with less than 90% found just once. The sequences come from unstimulated CD4+ T cells sorted from spleen or lymph node cells, collected before intestinal transplant. These receptors were taken from a human donor who received an intestinal transplant.

The CDR3 sequence is CSVQRGGPRFF. In DNA form, the CDR3 reads TGCAGCGTCCAGCGGGGGGGCCCTCGGTTCTTC. This rearrangement joins TRBV29-1 to TRBJ2-1; TRBD2 matches at 10 bases. This CDR3 is 11 amino acids long. The V segment lost 6 bases and the J segment 15 bases; nucleotides outside the gene matches: 8. The germline V gene encodes CDR1 SQVTM and CDR2 ANQGSEA.

V gene TRBV2 combines with J gene TRBJ2-3; perhaps TRBD2 as D (7 bases). This CDR3 has 16 residues. V was pared by 7 bases and J by 1 base, with 18 bases between. Germline V gives CDR1 SNHLY, CDR2 FYNNEI. The CDR3, as DNA: TGTGCCAGCATCCCCAAGGGGGGGAGGGGCACAGATACGCAGTATTTT. This translates into CASIPKGGRGTDTQYF.

The chain has TRBV6-6 and TRBJ2-2, with a tentative D call TRBD1 (6 bases). The CDR3 has 14 amino acids. Trimming cost V 0 bases and J 7 bases, with 9 bases left between them. Germline lookup yields CDR1 MNHNY and CDR2 SVGAGI (reference sequence). This chain's CDR3 is CASSYSRGGGELFF. CDR3 DNA: TGTGCCAGCAGTTACTCGAGAGGGGGCGGGGAGCTGTTTTTT.

This clone was observed a single time. The V gene is TRBV5-4, the J gene TRBJ2-1; 12 bases are a match to TRBD2. Trimming removed 5 bases from V and 5 bases from J; junction bases left unmatched: 17. This CDR3 comprises 19 residues. Germline V gene data show CDR1 as SGHNT and CDR2 as YYREEE (reference sequence). This CDR3 is CASSPTPTGTSGQDNEQFF. The CDR3 DNA follows: TGTGCCAGCAGTCCTACCCCTACCGGGACTAGCGGGCAGGACAATGAGCAGTTCTTC.

V and J are TRBV2 and TRBJ2-2; 8 bases align to TRBD2. V lost 7 bases, J lost 5 bases, and 3 bases stayed unmatched. The V gene's germline CDR1 is SNHLY and CDR2 FYNNEI. This CDR3 is built from 13 residues. The CDR3 nucleotides read TGTGCCAGCAAACGGGAGGGTACCGGGGAGCTGTTTTTT. Its translation: CASKREGTGELFF.

The chain employs TRBV6-5 and TRBJ2-7; D ambiguous. The germline V gene has CDR1 MNHEY and CDR2 SVGAGI. The CDR3 extends over 14 amino acids. V lost 4 bases and J lost 4, with 14 bases in between. The CDR3 DNA is TGTGCCAGCAGTTTCCTGGGCCGTTGGTACGAGCAGTACTTC. This encodes CASSFLGRWYEQYF.

The chain has TRBV10-3 and TRBJ1-1, with 8 nucleotides matching TRBD1. The germline V gene has CDR1 ENHRY and CDR2 SYGVKD. CDR3 size: 16 residues. Trimming took 2 bases from V and 5 from J; bases not matched to a gene: 10. As DNA, the CDR3 is TGTGCCATCAGTGAGGGTCCAGGGGGCCGAAGGACTGAAGCTTTCTTT. It encodes CAISEGPGGRRTEAFF.

The J gene is TRBJ2-3, the V gene TRBV5-1, with D perhaps TRBD1 (5 bases). V shed 0 bases and J shed 3 bases, with 8 bases lying between them. From germline, CDR1 is SGHRS and CDR2 YFSETQ. The CDR3 runs 14 residues. The CDR3 is CASSLAAGTDTQYF. The CDR3 nucleotides read TGCGCCAGCAGCTTGGCCGCAGGGACAGATACGCAGTATTTT. Combining the CDR3 with reference TRBV5-1 and TRBJ2-3 gives the whole variable domain KAGVTQTPRYLIKTRGQQVTLSCSPISGHRSVSWYQQTPGQGLQFLFEYFSETQRNKGNFPGRFSGRQFSNSRSEMNVSTLELGDSALYLCASSLAAGTDTQYFGPGTRLTVL.

The J gene is TRBJ2-7, the V gene TRBV23-1, with TRBD1 as a possible D gene (6 bases). TRBV23-1 has ORF status, its function being uncertain. The length of the CDR3 is 14 residues. Trimming left V 8 bases short and J 4 bases short, with 18 bases between. Written as DNA, the CDR3 is TGCGCCAGCCCCAGGGGCCCTATATGGTACGAGCAGTACTTC. Amino acids: CASPRGPIWYEQYF.

This chain links TRBV19 with TRBJ2-2, with unresolved D. The CDR3 is 16 amino acids. Germline V gene sequence: CDR1 LNHDA, CDR2 SQIVND (reference sequence). V was clipped by 7 bases and J by 3 bases, with 18 bases between them. CDR3 region: CASTSWVGADTGELFF. For the CDR3, the DNA is TGTGCCAGTACCTCGTGGGTGGGCGCCGACACCGGGGAGCTGTTTTTT.

The chain employs TRBV7-9 and TRBJ2-1; 14 nucleotides line up with TRBD2. Trimming cost V 0 bases and J 3 bases; bases outside gene matches: 7. This CDR3 is built from 19 residues. Germline CDR1 reads SEHNR; CDR2 reads FQNEAQ (reference sequence). The CDR3 spells CASSLAQGTSGRFYNEQFF. The DNA for the CDR3 is TGTGCCAGCAGCTTAGCTCAGGGGACTAGCGGGAGATTCTACAATGAGCAGTTCTTC.

The chain carries TRBV5-1 and TRBJ2-5, with unresolved D. The V gene's germline CDR1 is SGHRS and CDR2 YFSETQ. Trimming shortened V by 5 bases and J by 5 bases, and 10 bases separated the two germline ends. CDR3 length equals 12 residues. This CDR3 reads CASSQLRETQYF. The CDR3 DNA follows: TGCGCCAGCAGTCAATTAAGGGAGACCCAGTACTTC.

The chain employs TRBV18 and TRBJ2-7, with TRBD1 matching 9 bases. Trimming took 3 bases from V and 6 from J; bases not matched to a gene: 6. Germline-derived CDR1 and CDR2 are KGHSH and LQKENI. The CDR3 extends over 14 amino acids. CDR3 loop: CASSPGTGIREQYF. DNA of the CDR3: TGTGCCAGCTCACCGGGGACAGGGATCCGCGAGCAGTACTTC.

This rearrangement joins TRBV11-2 to TRBJ1-5, with D hard to call. Trimming cost V 1 base and J 0 bases, with 10 bases left between them. The CDR3 has 16 amino acids. From germline, CDR1 is SGHAT and CDR2 FQNNGV. The CDR3 DNA reads as TGTGCCAGCAGCTTAGCGGGAAGCAGTAGCAATCAGCCCCAGCATTTT. Residues: CASSLAGSSSNQPQHF.

The V gene is TRBV6-1, the J gene TRBJ1-1, with D possibly matching TRBD1 (6 bases). V was cut by 8 bases and J by 1 base, with 14 bases left in between. CDR3 length equals 14 residues. Germline CDR1 is MNHNS and CDR2 is SASEGT. In nucleotides, the CDR3 is TGTGCCAGCGGGGGCGGACAGCCGAACACTGAAGCTTTCTTT. Amino acid sequence: CASGGGQPNTEAFF.

This clone occurred once. The V gene is TRBV2, the J gene TRBJ2-4, with a tentative D call TRBD2 (7 bases). Germline values: CDR1 SNHLY, CDR2 FYNNEI. The CDR3 loop spans 16 amino acids. With 6 bases removed from V and 3 bases from J, the gap between germline ends came to 18 bases. CDR3: CASREGGGRFKNIQYF. The DNA of the CDR3 is TGTGCCAGCAGAGAGGGAGGGGGGAGGTTCAAAAACATTCAGTACTTC.

V is TRBV7-6 and J is TRBJ2-7; no clear D. This CDR3 is 13 amino acids long. Germline CDR1 reads SGHVS; CDR2 reads FNYEAQ. V shed 5 bases and J shed 6 bases, with 14 bases lying between them. The CDR3 DNA reads TGTGCCAGCAGCGTATCTCTGGATTCCGAGCAGTACTTC. Amino acids: CASSVSLDSEQYF.

This clone appeared a single time. The chain carries TRBV18 and TRBJ2-7; possibly TRBD2 for D (6 bases). The CDR3 sequence is 15 residues long. V was cut by 4 bases and J by 4 bases, with 17 bases left in between. The germline gives CDR1 KGHSH, CDR2 LQKENI. In DNA form, the CDR3 reads TGTGCCAGCTCACAAACGGAGGGGCGCATATACGAGCAGTACTTC. Its protein is CASSQTEGRIYEQYF.

About this clone itself: A junction end diverges from the germline sequence, so it may reflect a read error. The chain uses TRBV30 and TRBJ1-2; D is uncertain. CDR1 and CDR2 from the germline V gene are GTSNPN and SVGIG (reference sequence). The length of the CDR3 is 11 residues. Here the CDR3 DNA reads TGTGCCTGGAGTCCTAACTATGGCCACACCTTC. As protein: CAWSPNYGHTF.

The chain has TRBV11-2 and TRBJ1-2; no reliable D call. Per germline, CDR1 SGHAT and CDR2 FQNNGV. The CDR3 has 15 amino acids. Trimming cost V 5 bases and J 4 bases, with 17 bases left between them. The CDR3 protein is CASSKDGSVGYGYTF. Written as DNA, the CDR3 is TGTGCCAGCAGCAAGGACGGGAGCGTGGGCTATGGCTACACCTTC.

The rearrangement joins TRBV11-2 to TRBJ1-6; possibly TRBD1 for D (5 bases). CDR1 and CDR2 from the germline V gene are SGHAT and FQNNGV. V lost 0 bases to trimming and J lost 9 bases, with 15 bases between them. This CDR3 has 16 amino acids. In DNA form, the CDR3 reads TGTGCCAGCAGCTTAGATGGGATTCGTGGGGGTTCACCCCTCCACTTT. Amino acids: CASSLDGIRGGSPLHF.

This clone has a handful of counts. The J gene is TRBJ2-1, the V gene TRBV4-2; 13 nucleotides match TRBD2. The J segment lost 4 bases and the V segment lost 1 base, leaving 4 bases of the junction unmatched. CDR3 length equals 17 residues. Per the germline V gene, CDR1 is LGHNA and CDR2 is YNFKEQ. The CDR3 nucleotides are TGTGCCAGCAGCCAAGTAAAACTAGCGGGAGGGTACAATGAGCAGTTCTTC. Translation: CASSQVKLAGGYNEQFF.

This sequence joins TRBV11-2 and TRBJ1-2; 8 bases map to TRBD1. Germline-derived CDR1 and CDR2 are SGHAT and FQNNGV. Losses at the gene ends were 2 bases for V and 8 bases for J; bases not matched to a gene: 7. This CDR3 has 14 amino acids. The CDR3 bases are TGTGCCAGCAGCTTAATGACAGGGGCGCAGGGCTACACCTTC. Amino acids: CASSLMTGAQGYTF.

The rearrangement joins TRBV2 to TRBJ2-3; possibly TRBD1 for D (5 bases). CDR3 length: 14 residues. Germline loops: CDR1 SNHLY, CDR2 FYNNEI. V was clipped by 6 bases and J by 5 bases, with 15 bases between them. CDR3 loop: CASRLNQQGDTQYF. CDR3 DNA: TGTGCCAGCAGGCTGAATCAGCAGGGAGATACGCAGTATTTT. Based on the CDR3 plus reference TRBV2 and TRBJ2-3, the full variable domain is EPEVTQTPSHQVTQMGQEVILRCVPISNHLYFYWYRQILGQKVEFLVSFYNNEISEKSEIFDDQFSVERPDGSNFTLKIRSTKLEDSAMYFCASRLNQQGDTQYFGPGTRLTVL.